Below are 7 T cell receptor beta chains sequenced from a single sample in a study of cytomegalovirus exposure and HLA in healthy donors. PCR involved 60 Vbeta and 13 Jbeta primers. TCRdb's copy holds only in-frame clones and misses some; the assay was immunoSEQ multiplex PCR. This sample carries some 87,000 clones, about two thirds of them seen once, and the ten largest clones take 5% to 6.5%. Sample: PBMCs. The receptors originated from a woman under 40 in good health and CMV-seropositive.

The chain employs TRBV5-1 and TRBJ1-2; 9 bases align to TRBD1. CDR3 length equals 16 residues. The trim removed 5 bases at V and 1 base at J, leaving 9 bases unmatched. Germline CDR1 SGHRS, CDR2 YFSETQ. The CDR3 bases are TGCGCCAGCAGACCCACAGGGGGCGCGGATAACTATGGCTACACCTTC. Translating it yields CASRPTGGADNYGYTF.

This chain joins TRBV6-5 and TRBJ1-2; the match to TRBD1 covers 11 bases. Germline V CDR1 and CDR2: MNHEY, SVGAGI. The junction had 9 bases not matched to a gene; V was cut back by 4 bases and J by 5 bases. This CDR3 spans 16 amino acids. Here the CDR3 DNA reads TGTGCCAGCAGTTCCCGGGACAGGGGGTCGGGATATGGCTACACCTTC. As protein: CASSSRDRGSGYGYTF.

The chain is built from TRBV4-3 and TRBJ1-2; D possibly corresponds to TRBD1 (6 bases). The germline V gene has CDR1 LGHNA and CDR2 YSLEER. V was pared by 0 bases and J by 2 bases, with 16 bases between. This CDR3 region has 17 residues. This chain's CDR3 is CASSQEGGRGANYGYTF. CDR3 nucleotides: TGCGCCAGCAGCCAAGAAGGGGGTAGAGGGGCGAACTATGGCTACACCTTC.

This sequence joins TRBV11-3 and TRBJ1-1, with 7 bases lining up with TRBD1. The CDR3 spans 15 residues. Germline values: CDR1 SGHNT, CDR2 YENEEA. After removal of 8 bases from V and 1 base from J, the junction contained 10 bases not matched to a gene. The CDR3 sequence is CASSKGGGWNTEAFF. The CDR3 DNA sequence: TGTGCCAGCTCCAAAGGGGGCGGTTGGAACACTGAAGCTTTCTTT.

The genes are TRBV28 and TRBJ1-2; D ambiguous. The germline gives CDR1 MDHEN, CDR2 SYDVKM. The CDR3 has 15 amino acids. Trimming stripped 2 bases from V and 4 bases from J, with 14 bases between. In nucleotides, the CDR3 is TGTGCCAGCAGTTTAGGCGGCACCTTTGGCTATGGCTACACCTTC. Its translation is CASSLGGTFGYGYTF.

This clone was found a few times. The chain carries TRBV19 and TRBJ1-2, with 8 nucleotides matching TRBD1. This CDR3 spans 16 amino acids. J gave up 3 bases and V 7 bases, and 13 bases lay outside the gene matches. The germline gives CDR1 LNHDA, CDR2 SQIVND (reference sequence). As DNA, the CDR3 is TGTGCCAGTAAGCCGGGCAGGGGGCGGAAGGACTATGGCTACACCTTC. This translates into CASKPGRGRKDYGYTF.

The chain employs TRBV6-1 and TRBJ2-3; the D gene is possibly TRBD1 (6 bases). The CDR3 contains 13 residues. Deletions cut 11 bases from V and 4 bases from J, with 16 bases between. Per germline, CDR1 MNHNS and CDR2 SASEGT. CDR3 sequence: CAGCTGWADTQYF. The CDR3 nucleotides read TGTGCCGGCTGTACAGGGTGGGCAGATACGCAGTATTTT.